This T cell receptor (beta chain) was captured in a study of blood T cells in healthy people across ages. Germline V gene sequence: CDR1 LGHNA, CDR2 YSLEER. The V segment lost 0 bases and the J segment 1 base; nucleotides outside the gene matches: 5. This CDR3 has 16 amino acids. The study's findings and limits: The study found more naive CD4+ cells and higher diversity in long-lived than aged donors.

Then a second PCR, running roughly 7 to 12 cycles, was carried out with a sample-barcoded 5' primer and a J-beta primer mix. TCRdb recomputed calls from the 5' RACE reads with MiXCR, one row per CDR3 protein. The repertoire holds over 600,000 distinct CDR3 sequences, with about 61% as singletons. Comments on this clonotype: The antigen is unknown.

The sequence came from a man aged 40-49 years in good health. The source material was blood. The chain has TRBV4-3 and TRBJ2-5; 7 positions match TRBD1. CDR3 DNA: TGCGCCAGCAGCCAAGATAGGGGACAGAGCCAAGAGACCCAGTACTTC. Its protein is CASSQDRGQSQETQYF.